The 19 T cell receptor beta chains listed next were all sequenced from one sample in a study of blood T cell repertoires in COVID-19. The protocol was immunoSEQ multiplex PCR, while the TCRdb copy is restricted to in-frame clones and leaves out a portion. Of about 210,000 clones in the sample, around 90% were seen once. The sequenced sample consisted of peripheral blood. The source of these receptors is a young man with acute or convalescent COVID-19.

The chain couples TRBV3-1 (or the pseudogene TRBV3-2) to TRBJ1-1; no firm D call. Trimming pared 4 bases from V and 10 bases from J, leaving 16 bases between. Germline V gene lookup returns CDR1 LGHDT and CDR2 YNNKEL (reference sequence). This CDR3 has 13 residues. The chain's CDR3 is CASSPSSPAGAFF. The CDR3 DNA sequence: TGTGCCAGCAGCCCCTCCAGCCCCGCAGGAGCTTTCTTT.

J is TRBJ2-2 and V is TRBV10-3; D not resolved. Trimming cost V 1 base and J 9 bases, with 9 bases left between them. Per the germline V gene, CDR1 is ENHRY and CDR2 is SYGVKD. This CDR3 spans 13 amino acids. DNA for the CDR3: TGTGCCATCAGTGAGTTGTCTACCCGGGAGCTGTTTTTT. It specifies CAISELSTRELFF.

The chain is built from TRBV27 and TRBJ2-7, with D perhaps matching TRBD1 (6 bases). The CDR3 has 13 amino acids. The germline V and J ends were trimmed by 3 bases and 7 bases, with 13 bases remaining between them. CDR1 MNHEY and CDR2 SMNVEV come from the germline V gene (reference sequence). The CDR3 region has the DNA TGTGCCAGCAGTTTGTCAGGGGTGGGAGAGCAGTACTTC. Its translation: CASSLSGVGEQYF.

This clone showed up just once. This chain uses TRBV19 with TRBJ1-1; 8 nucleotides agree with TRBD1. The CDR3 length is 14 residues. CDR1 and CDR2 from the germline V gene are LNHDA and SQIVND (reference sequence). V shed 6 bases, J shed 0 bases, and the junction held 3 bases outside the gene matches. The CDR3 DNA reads TGTGCCAGTAGGGAGACAGGGGTGAACACTGAAGCTTTCTTT. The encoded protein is CASRETGVNTEAFF.

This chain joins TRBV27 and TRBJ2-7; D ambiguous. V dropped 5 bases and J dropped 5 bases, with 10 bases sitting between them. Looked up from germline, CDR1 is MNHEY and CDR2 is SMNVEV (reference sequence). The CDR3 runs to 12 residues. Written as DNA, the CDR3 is TGTGCCAGCAGTCCCAACTACGACGAGCAGTACTTC. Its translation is CASSPNYDEQYF.

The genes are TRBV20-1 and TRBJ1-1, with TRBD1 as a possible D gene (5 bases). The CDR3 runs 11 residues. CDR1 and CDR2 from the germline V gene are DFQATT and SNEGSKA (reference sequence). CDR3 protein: CSPFRGTEAFF. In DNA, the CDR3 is TGCAGCCCGTTCCGGGGGACTGAAGCTTTCTTT.

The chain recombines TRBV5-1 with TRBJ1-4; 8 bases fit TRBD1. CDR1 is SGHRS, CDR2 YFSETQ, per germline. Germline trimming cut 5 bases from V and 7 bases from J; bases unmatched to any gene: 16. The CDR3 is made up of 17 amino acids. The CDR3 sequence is CASSGIPGGPGGEKLFF. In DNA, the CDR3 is TGCGCCAGCAGTGGGATCCCAGGGGGCCCGGGCGGTGAAAAACTGTTTTTT.

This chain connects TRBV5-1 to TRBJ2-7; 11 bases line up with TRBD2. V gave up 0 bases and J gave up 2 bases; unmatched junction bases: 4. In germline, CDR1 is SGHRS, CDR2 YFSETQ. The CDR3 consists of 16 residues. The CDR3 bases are TGCGCCAGCAGCTTGGGGACTAGCGGGCTTACCTACGAGCAGTACTTC. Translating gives CASSLGTSGLTYEQYF. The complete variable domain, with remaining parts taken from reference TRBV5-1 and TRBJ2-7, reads KAGVTQTPRYLIKTRGQQVTLSCSPISGHRSVSWYQQTPGQGLQFLFEYFSETQRNKGNFPGRFSGRQFSNSRSEMNVSTLELGDSALYLCASSLGTSGLTYEQYFGPGTRLTVT.

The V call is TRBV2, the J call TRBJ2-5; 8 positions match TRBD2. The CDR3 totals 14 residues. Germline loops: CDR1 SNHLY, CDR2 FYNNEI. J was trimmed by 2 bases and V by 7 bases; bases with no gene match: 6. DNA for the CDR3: TGTGCCAGCAAAGCGGGAGCTCCTCAAGAGACCCAGTACTTC. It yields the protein CASKAGAPQETQYF.

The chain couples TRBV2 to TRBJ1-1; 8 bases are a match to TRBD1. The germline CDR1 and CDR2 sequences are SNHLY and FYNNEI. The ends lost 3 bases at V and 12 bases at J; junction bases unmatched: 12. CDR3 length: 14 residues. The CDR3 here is CASSDRGQGAETFF. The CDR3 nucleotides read TGTGCCAGCAGTGATAGGGGCCAGGGGGCGGAAACTTTCTTT. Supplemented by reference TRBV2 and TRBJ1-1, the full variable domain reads EPEVTQTPSHQVTQMGQEVILRCVPISNHLYFYWYRQILGQKVEFLVSFYNNEISEKSEIFDDQFSVERPDGSNFTLKIRSTKLEDSAMYFCASSDRGQGAETFFGQGTRLTVV.

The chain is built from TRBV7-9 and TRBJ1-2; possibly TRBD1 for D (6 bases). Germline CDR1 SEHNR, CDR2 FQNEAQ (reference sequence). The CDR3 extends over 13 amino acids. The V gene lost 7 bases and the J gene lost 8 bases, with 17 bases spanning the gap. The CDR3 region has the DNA TGTGCCAGCACCTTTCCCAGGGGCGGAGGCTACACCTTC. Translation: CASTFPRGGGYTF. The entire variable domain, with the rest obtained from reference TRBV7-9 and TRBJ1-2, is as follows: DTGVSQNPRHKITKRGQNVTFRCDPISEHNRLYWYRQTLGQGPEFLTYFQNEAQLEKSRLLSDRFSAERPKGSFSTLEIQRTEQGDSAMYLCASTFPRGGGYTFGSGTRLTVV.

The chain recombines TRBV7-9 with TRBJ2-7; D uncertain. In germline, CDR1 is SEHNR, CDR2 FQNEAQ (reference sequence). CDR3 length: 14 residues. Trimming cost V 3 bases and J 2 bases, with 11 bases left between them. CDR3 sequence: CASSLVQQPYEQYF. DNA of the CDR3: TGTGCCAGCAGCTTGGTTCAACAACCCTACGAGCAGTACTTC.

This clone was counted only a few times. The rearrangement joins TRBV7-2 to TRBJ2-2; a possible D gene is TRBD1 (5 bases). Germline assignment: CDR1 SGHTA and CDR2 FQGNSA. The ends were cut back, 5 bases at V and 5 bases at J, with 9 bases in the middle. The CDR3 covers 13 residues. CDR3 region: CASSPRVTGELFF. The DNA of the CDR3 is TGTGCCAGCAGCCCCAGGGTGACCGGGGAGCTGTTTTTT.

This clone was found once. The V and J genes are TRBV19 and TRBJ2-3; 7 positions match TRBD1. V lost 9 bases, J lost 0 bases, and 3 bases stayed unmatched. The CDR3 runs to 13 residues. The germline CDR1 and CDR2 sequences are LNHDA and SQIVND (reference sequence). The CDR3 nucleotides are TGTGCCAGCGGACAGGCTAGCACAGATACGCAGTATTTT. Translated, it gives CASGQASTDTQYF.

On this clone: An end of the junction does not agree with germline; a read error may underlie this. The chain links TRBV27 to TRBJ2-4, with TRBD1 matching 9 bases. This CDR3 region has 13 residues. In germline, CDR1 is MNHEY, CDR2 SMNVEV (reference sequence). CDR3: CASSTLWGDRVSF. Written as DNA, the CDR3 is TGTGCCAGCAGTACCCTTTGGGGGGACAGGGTCTCGTTC.

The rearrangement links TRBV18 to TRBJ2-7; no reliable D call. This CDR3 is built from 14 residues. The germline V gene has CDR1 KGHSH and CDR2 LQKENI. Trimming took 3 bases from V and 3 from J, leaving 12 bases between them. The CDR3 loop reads CASSPGLQNYEQYF. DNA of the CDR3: TGTGCCAGCTCACCTGGTTTACAGAACTACGAGCAGTACTTC. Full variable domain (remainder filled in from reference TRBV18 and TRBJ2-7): NAGVMQNPRHLVRRRGQEARLRCSPMKGHSHVYWYRQLPEEGLKFMVYLQKENIIDESGMPKERFSAEFPKEGPSILRIQQVVRGDSAAYFCASSPGLQNYEQYFGPGTRLTVT.

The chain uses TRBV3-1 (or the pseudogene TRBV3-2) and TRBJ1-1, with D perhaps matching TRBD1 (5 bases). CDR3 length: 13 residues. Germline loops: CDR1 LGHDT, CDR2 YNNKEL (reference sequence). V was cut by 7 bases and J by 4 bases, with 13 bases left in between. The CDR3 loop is CASTPNGGTEAFF. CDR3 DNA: TGTGCCAGCACCCCTAACGGGGGCACTGAAGCTTTCTTT.

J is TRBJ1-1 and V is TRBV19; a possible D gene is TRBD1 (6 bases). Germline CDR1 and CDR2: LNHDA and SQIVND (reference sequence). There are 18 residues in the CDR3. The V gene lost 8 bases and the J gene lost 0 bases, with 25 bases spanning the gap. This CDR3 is CASARGRGAEFLNTEAFF. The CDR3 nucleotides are TGTGCCAGTGCCCGGGGGAGGGGGGCCGAGTTCCTGAACACTGAAGCTTTCTTT.

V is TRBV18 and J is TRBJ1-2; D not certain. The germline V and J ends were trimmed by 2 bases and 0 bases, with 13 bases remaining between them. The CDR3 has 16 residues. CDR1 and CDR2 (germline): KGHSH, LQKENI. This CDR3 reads CASSPSLTEANYGYTF. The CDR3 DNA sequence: TGTGCCAGCTCACCATCCCTTACCGAGGCTAACTATGGCTACACCTTC.